Each of the 15 T cell receptor beta chains below was sequenced from the same sample in a study of T cell changes during pregnancy in multiple sclerosis. The assay was immunoSEQ multiplex PCR, and TCRdb's table has in-frame clones only and misses some. The sample holds 85,000 to 120,000 clones, less than 95% seen once. The source was peripheral blood, collected before pregnancy. All receptors derive from a female donor with multiple sclerosis, enrolled in a pregnancy study.

The chain combines TRBV15 with TRBJ1-1, with no clear D. CDR1 and CDR2 from the germline V gene are LNHNV and YYDKDF (reference sequence). This CDR3 comprises 13 residues. Deletions cut 3 bases from V and 4 bases from J, with 9 bases between. In DNA, the CDR3 is TGTGCCACCAGCAGCTATCGGGGCACTGAAGCTTTCTTT. Translated, it gives CATSSYRGTEAFF.

The gene calls are TRBV11-2 and TRBJ2-7, with 7 nucleotides matching TRBD1. The CDR3 extends over 14 amino acids. CDR1 and CDR2 (germline): SGHAT, FQNNGV. J gave up 0 bases and V 2 bases, and 1 base lay outside the gene matches. This CDR3 is CASSLRDSSYEQYF. CDR3 nucleotide sequence: TGTGCCAGCAGCTTAAGGGACAGCTCCTACGAGCAGTACTTC. The whole variable domain, remainder taken from reference TRBV11-2 and TRBJ2-7, is EAGVAQSPRYKIIEKRQSVAFWCNPISGHATLYWYQQILGQGPKLLIQFQNNGVVDDSQLPKDRFSAERLKGVDSTLKIQPAKLEDSAVYLCASSLRDSSYEQYFGPGTRLTVT.

This chain links TRBV6-1 with TRBJ1-2; D ambiguous. The CDR3 loop spans 15 amino acids. V gave up 4 bases and J gave up 8 bases, with 20 bases separating them. In germline, CDR1 is MNHNS, CDR2 SASEGT. The CDR3 DNA follows: TGTGCCAGCAGTGCCCGTAGTGCGCCCTTGAGCGGCTACACCTTC. Translated: CASSARSAPLSGYTF.

About this clone itself: The junction departs from germline at one end; a sequencing error may be responsible. The gene calls are TRBV7-9 and TRBJ1-6; perhaps TRBD1 as D (6 bases). CDR1 SEHNR and CDR2 FQNEAQ come from the germline V gene (reference sequence). This CDR3 has 16 residues. CDR3 sequence (DNA): TGCGCCAGCAGCCAAGAACCGACAGGCCATAATTCACCCCTCCACTTT. This translates into CASSQEPTGHNSPLHF. Combining the CDR3 with reference TRBV7-9 and TRBJ1-6 gives the whole variable domain DTGVSQNPRHKITKRGQNVTFRCDPISEHNRLYWYRQTLGQGPEFLTYFQNEAQLEKSRLLSDRFSAERPKGSFSTLEIQRTEQGDSAMYLCASSQEPTGHNSPLHFGNGTRLTVT.

The rearrangement uses TRBV11-2 and TRBJ2-5; the match to TRBD2 covers 7 bases. The trim removed 3 bases at V and 4 bases at J, leaving 11 bases unmatched. The CDR3 is 16 residues long. The germline CDR1 and CDR2 sequences are SGHAT and FQNNGV. The CDR3 protein is CASSFRRGGALETQYF. In DNA form, the CDR3 reads TGTGCCAGCAGCTTTCGGCGGGGAGGGGCGTTAGAGACCCAGTACTTC.

The J gene is TRBJ2-3, the V gene TRBV10-3; 8 bases are shared with TRBD1. The V gene end was trimmed by 6 bases and the J gene end by 4 bases; junction bases not matched to a gene: 6. Looked up from germline, CDR1 is ENHRY and CDR2 is SYGVKD. This CDR3 is built from 14 residues. CDR3 coding DNA: TGTGCCATCAGCCCTACAGGGGGTTCAGATACGCAGTATTTT. Amino acid sequence: CAISPTGGSDTQYF.

V usage is TRBV5-1 and J usage is TRBJ1-3; TRBD1 is a possible D gene (6 bases). The CDR3 totals 15 residues. Trimming took 4 bases from V and 0 from J, leaving 11 bases between them. Per germline, CDR1 SGHRS and CDR2 YFSETQ. The CDR3 DNA reads TGCGCCAGCAGCCCCGGGGACACCTCTGGAAACACCATATATTTT. Protein product: CASSPGDTSGNTIYF.

The chain links TRBV11-1 to TRBJ2-1; TRBD2 is a possible D gene (8 bases). Trimming pared 5 bases from V and 9 bases from J, leaving 20 bases between. Germline V gene data show CDR1 as SGHAT and CDR2 as FQDESV (reference sequence). There are 15 residues in the CDR3. The CDR3 nucleotides are TGTGCCAGCAGCCTTCCGGGAGGGCAGGGGGGTGAGCAGTTCTTC. This sequence encodes CASSLPGGQGGEQFF.

The chain joins TRBV5-1 to TRBJ1-1, with 9 bases that match TRBD1. From germline, CDR1 is SGHRS and CDR2 YFSETQ. This CDR3 region has 14 residues. J was trimmed by 4 bases and V by 4 bases; bases with no gene match: 5. In DNA form, the CDR3 reads TGCGCCAGCAGCGGGGGGACAGGGTCCACTGAAGCTTTCTTT. It specifies CASSGGTGSTEAFF.

J is TRBJ2-3 and V is TRBV10-3, with TRBD2 matching 9 bases. Losses at the gene ends were 8 bases for V and 6 bases for J; bases not matched to a gene: 6. This CDR3 has 13 amino acids. Germline values: CDR1 ENHRY, CDR2 SYGVKD. In nucleotides, the CDR3 is TGTGCCATCGGCGGGGGGGCCGGGGATACGCAGTATTTT. It yields the protein CAIGGGAGDTQYF.

The V call is TRBV7-7, the J call TRBJ2-5; 11 nucleotides agree with TRBD2. Germline CDR1 reads SSHAT; CDR2 reads FNYEAQ (reference sequence). The CDR3 length is 17 residues. J gave up 3 bases and V 3 bases, and 9 bases lay outside the gene matches. CDR3 DNA: TGTGCCAGCAGCTTGACCAGCCTAGCGGGGGGAAAAGAGACCCAGTACTTC. It is translated as CASSLTSLAGGKETQYF.

The rearrangement joins TRBV19 to TRBJ2-2; perhaps TRBD1 as D (5 bases). This CDR3 spans 15 amino acids. Germline V CDR1 and CDR2: LNHDA, SQIVND (reference sequence). V lost 1 base to trimming and J lost 4 bases, with 10 bases between them. CDR3 bases: TGTGCCAGTAGTATAGTCCGACAGCTCACCGGGGAGCTGTTTTTT. This encodes CASSIVRQLTGELFF. The full variable domain, rest sourced from reference TRBV19 and TRBJ2-2, is DGGITQSPKYLFRKEGQNVTLSCEQNLNHDAMYWYRQDPGQGLRLIYYSQIVNDFQKGDIAEGYSVSREKKESFPLTVTSAQKNPTAFYLCASSIVRQLTGELFFGEGSRLTVL.

This chain joins TRBV5-5 and TRBJ2-5, with 16 nucleotides matching TRBD2. J gave up 6 bases and V 4 bases, and 9 bases lay outside the gene matches. The CDR3 loop spans 17 amino acids. CDR1 is SGHKS and CDR2 is YYEKEE in the germline V gene (reference sequence). The CDR3 reads CASSLTGTSGGAKTQYF. Here the CDR3 DNA reads TGTGCCAGCAGCCTAACCGGGACTAGCGGGGGGGCAAAGACCCAGTACTTC.

The chain is built from TRBV7-2 and TRBJ2-3; maybe TRBD2 (6 bases). Germline values: CDR1 SGHTA, CDR2 FQGNSA. The V end lost 1 base, the J end lost 4 bases, and 9 bases lay between the germline ends. CDR3 length: 14 residues. The chain's CDR3 is CASSLERVPDTQYF. Here the CDR3 DNA reads TGTGCCAGCAGCTTAGAGCGGGTACCAGATACGCAGTATTTT.

The genes are TRBV7-3 and TRBJ2-1; 7 nucleotides align to TRBD2. Germline-derived CDR1 and CDR2 are SGHTA and FQGTGA. This CDR3 contains 13 residues. The junction had 8 bases not matched to a gene; V was cut back by 5 bases and J by 10 bases. The CDR3 sequence: CASSTNGGGEQFF. The CDR3 DNA sequence: TGTGCCAGCAGCACGAACGGGGGAGGGGAGCAGTTCTTC.